The 6 T cell receptor beta chains below all came from one sample that was sequenced in a study of Ad26.COV2.S vaccination and SARS-CoV-2 variants. Sample treatment: about 20 received Ad26.COV2.S at low or high dose, single or two shots; several received placebo; per-sample allocation not given. It was on day 63 after the first vaccine or placebo injection that samples were taken. Sequencing used immunoSEQ multiplex PCR; TCRdb keeps in-frame clones, though not all of them. Among a few hundred thousand clones listed, roughly 91% were seen once. The input for sequencing was peripheral blood, taken in a trial of Ad26.COV2.S vaccine versus placebo. These receptors came from a person aged 18-60 years who received the Ad26.COV2.S COVID-19 vaccine or a placebo.

The chain links TRBV7-2 to TRBJ2-5, with D uncertain. There are 14 residues in the CDR3. V dropped 1 base and J dropped 1 base, with 7 bases sitting between them. Germline assignment: CDR1 SGHTA and CDR2 FQGNSA. CDR3 region: CASSLVRVQETQYF. The CDR3 DNA follows: TGTGCCAGCAGCTTAGTAAGGGTCCAAGAGACCCAGTACTTC.

The rearrangement joins TRBV18 to TRBJ2-5; D is perhaps TRBD2 (5 bases). This CDR3 comprises 13 residues. Trimming removed 5 bases at V and 3 bases at J, with 10 bases between. CDR1 and CDR2 (germline): KGHSH, LQKENI. The CDR3 coding sequence is TGTGCCAGCTCAGAAACTAGAAAAGAGACCCAGTACTTC. Residues: CASSETRKETQYF.

The rearrangement links TRBV24-1 to TRBJ2-1, with D unclear. V lost 1 base to trimming and J lost 6 bases, with 9 bases between them. The CDR3 sequence is 14 residues long. Germline CDR1 KGHDR, CDR2 SFDVKD. This CDR3 reads CATSDFSEINEQFF. The CDR3 region has the DNA TGTGCCACCAGTGATTTTTCGGAGATCAATGAGCAGTTCTTC.

The genes are TRBV5-5 and TRBJ2-7; 10 nucleotides match TRBD2. This CDR3 comprises 14 residues. V shed 0 bases and J 6 bases; nucleotides not matched to a gene: 3. CDR1 SGHKS and CDR2 YYEKEE come from the germline V gene (reference sequence). The CDR3 loop reads CASSLGAGGGEQYF. The CDR3 DNA is TGTGCCAGCAGCTTGGGAGCGGGAGGGGGCGAGCAGTACTTC.

The V gene is TRBV5-5, the J gene TRBJ1-4, with a possible D match to TRBD1 (6 bases). Germline CDR1 and CDR2: SGHKS and YYEKEE (reference sequence). Trimming removed 6 bases at V and 5 bases at J, with 20 bases between. This CDR3 contains 16 residues. CDR3 region: CASNSFGGAGNEKLFF. The CDR3 DNA sequence: TGTGCCAGCAACTCGTTCGGGGGGGCCGGGAATGAAAAACTGTTTTTT.

The rearrangement joins TRBV10-3 to TRBJ2-1; D may be TRBD1 (5 bases). Germline CDR1 reads ENHRY; CDR2 reads SYGVKD. The CDR3 contains 18 residues. Trimming took off 0 bases at V and 4 bases at J, with 19 bases between the two ends. The CDR3 DNA reads TGTGCCATCAGTGAGTCGCTCCCAACGACAGTCGTTTACAATGAGCAGTTCTTC. Its protein is CAISESLPTTVVYNEQFF.